Presented here are 14 T cell receptor beta chains from one specimen sequenced in a study of T cell changes during pregnancy in multiple sclerosis. The repertoire was sequenced with immunoSEQ multiplex PCR; TCRdb's copy has only in-frame clones and lacks some. The repertoire has about 43,000 clones, 75% to 90% of them found once; the top ten carry more than 4.5%. Sequencing used peripheral blood, obtained in the first trimester of pregnancy. These receptors were collected from a female donor in good health, enrolled as a control in a pregnancy study.

The chain employs TRBV6-1 and TRBJ2-1; 8 bases map to TRBD1. V lost 2 bases, J lost 4 bases, and 4 bases stayed unmatched. This CDR3 has 15 amino acids. Germline loops: CDR1 MNHNS, CDR2 SASEGT. The CDR3 sequence: CASSEQGAGYNEQFF. The CDR3 nucleotides read TGTGCCAGCAGTGAACAGGGGGCAGGGTACAATGAGCAGTTCTTC.

The V call is TRBV20-1, the J call TRBJ2-7, with a possible D match to TRBD2 (5 bases). The CDR3 extends over 11 amino acids. The germline V gene encodes CDR1 DFQATT and CDR2 SNEGSKA (reference sequence). Trimming shortened V by 5 bases and J by 7 bases, and 12 bases separated the two germline ends. CDR3 residues: CSAGPSGEQYF. CDR3 bases: TGCAGTGCTGGGCCCTCGGGAGAGCAGTACTTC.

This CDR3 is CASSPTVDYGYTF. The CDR3 region has the DNA TGTGCCAGCAGTCCAACAGTCGACTATGGCTACACCTTC. The rearrangement joins TRBV6-5 to TRBJ1-2; D gene unclear. CDR1 and CDR2 (germline): MNHEY, SVGAGI. The CDR3 spans 13 residues. Deletions cut 5 bases from V and 3 bases from J, with 10 bases between.

DNA of the CDR3: TGCGCCAGCAGCTTGGTAGGACAGGCTCCCGCGGCCCTCCACTTT. It translates to CASSLVGQAPAALHF. The chain is built from TRBV5-1 and TRBJ1-6, with TRBD1 matching 7 bases. Germline V gene sequence: CDR1 SGHRS, CDR2 YFSETQ. This CDR3 region has 15 residues. Trimming at V came to 0 bases and at J to 14 bases, leaving 11 bases not matched to a gene.

The sample holds one count of this clone. The rearrangement links TRBV6-1 to TRBJ2-2, with D perhaps TRBD2 (6 bases). Trimming removed 4 bases at V and 4 bases at J, with 10 bases between. CDR1 and CDR2 from the germline V gene are MNHNS and SASEGT. The CDR3 covers 14 residues. As DNA, the CDR3 is TGTGCCAGCAGTGGGGGACTGTTCACCGGGGAGCTGTTTTTT. It yields the protein CASSGGLFTGELFF.

V gene TRBV5-8 combines with J gene TRBJ1-5; D might be TRBD1 (5 bases). From germline, CDR1 is SGHTS and CDR2 YDEGEE. CDR3 size: 17 residues. Trimming pared 1 base from V and 4 bases from J, leaving 18 bases between. CDR3 residues: CASSLFPTSRVNQPQHF. The CDR3 bases are TGTGCCAGCAGCTTGTTTCCCACGTCCAGGGTAAATCAGCCCCAGCATTTT.

In the case of this clone: The germline gene is not matched at one end of the junction; a read error may be the cause. The V call is TRBV6-5, the J call TRBJ2-3; TRBD2 might be the D (7 bases). Germline V gene lookup returns CDR1 MNHEY and CDR2 SVGAGI. This CDR3 spans 13 amino acids. The CDR3 sequence: CASRPGGTDTQYF. DNA for the CDR3: TGTGCCAGCAGACCGGGGGGCACGGATACGCAGTATTTT.

The CDR3 here is CASSAVAGRGQETQYF. In DNA form, the CDR3 reads TGTGCCAGCAGCGCAGTAGCGGGGAGGGGGCAAGAGACCCAGTACTTC. The chain is built from TRBV9 and TRBJ2-5; TRBD2 matches at 8 bases. With V trimmed by 3 bases and J by 2 bases, 9 bases remained unmatched. CDR3 size: 16 residues. Germline V CDR1 and CDR2: SGDLS, YYNGEE.

The rearrangement uses TRBV20-1 and TRBJ1-1, with D unresolved. Germline CDR1 DFQATT, CDR2 SNEGSKA (reference sequence). The CDR3 consists of 11 residues. V shed 6 bases and J shed 5 bases, with 10 bases lying between them. The CDR3 region is CSAKTQTEAFF. The CDR3 region has the DNA TGCAGTGCCAAGACACAGACTGAAGCTTTCTTT.

This clone came up a few times. This sequence joins TRBV5-6 and TRBJ2-4; 9 bases agree with TRBD1. CDR1 SGHDT and CDR2 YYEEEE come from the germline V gene. J lost 0 bases, V lost 8 bases, and 12 bases had no gene match. The CDR3 runs to 17 residues. This CDR3 reads CASTGTGLPLAKNIQYF. The CDR3 DNA sequence: TGTGCCAGTACCGGGACAGGGCTACCACTAGCCAAAAACATTCAGTACTTC.

This clone has only one observation. V gene TRBV27 combines with J gene TRBJ1-4, with a tentative D call TRBD1 (6 bases). Germline CDR1 MNHEY, CDR2 SMNVEV (reference sequence). CDR3 length: 14 residues. Between the trimmed V and J ends, which lost 6 bases and 4 bases, there was a span of 12 bases. The CDR3 DNA follows: TGTGCCAGCAGAACAGGACAGTTTAATGAAAAACTGTTTTTT. Amino acid sequence: CASRTGQFNEKLFF.

In its sample, this clone was seen a few times. V is TRBV4-1 and J is TRBJ1-2, with 9 bases lining up with TRBD1. The V and J ends lost 4 bases and 4 bases, in that order; junction bases with no gene match: 7. Germline CDR1 is MGHRA and CDR2 is YSYEKL. The CDR3 sequence is 15 residues long. CDR3 sequence: CASSPTGGTGYGYTF. As DNA, the CDR3 is TGCGCCAGCAGCCCGACAGGGGGAACGGGCTATGGCTACACCTTC.

The rearrangement uses TRBV25-1 and TRBJ2-2; 7 bases are a match to TRBD1. This CDR3 contains 14 residues. The germline V gene encodes CDR1 MGHDK and CDR2 SYGVNS. Trimming took 4 bases from V and 7 from J; bases not matched to a gene: 6. CDR3 sequence (DNA): TGTGCCAGCAGTGCCCTAACAGGGGTCGGGGAGCTGTTTTTT. This gives the protein CASSALTGVGELFF.

This clone occurred a few times. The V call is TRBV4-2, the J call TRBJ2-4; 7 bases align to TRBD1. The J segment lost 0 bases and the V segment lost 3 bases, leaving 5 bases of the junction unmatched. The germline gives CDR1 LGHNA, CDR2 YNFKEQ. The CDR3 has 16 amino acids. CDR3 loop: CASSHSNRGAKNIQYF. The DNA for the CDR3 is TGTGCCAGCAGCCACTCAAACAGGGGAGCCAAAAACATTCAGTACTTC.